The rows below give T cell receptor beta chains drawn from one sample of a study of T cells in Graves' hyperthyroidism and ophthalmopathy. Via MiXCR, TCRdb re-called the multiplex PCR reads, giving one row per CDR3 protein. The sample includes about half a million distinct CDR3 sequences, approximately 16% of them seen just once. The material sequenced was blood. The source is a woman in her twenties or thirties with Graves' ophthalmopathy. The CDR3 runs from the conserved cysteine through the conserved F or W. Fields, in order: D gene, clone size, V gene, J gene, CDR3 length, CDR3 DNA, CDR3 protein. D genes are given only for firm matches. Clone sizes are given selectively: once, few, many, or a class where the clone is expanded.

D: TRBD1
size: many
V: TRBV28
J: TRBJ2-7
length: 17
DNA: TGTGCCAGCAGTTCCCGACAAGTGAATCAGGGGGCCTACGAGCAGTACTTC
CDR3: CASSSRQVNQGAYEQYF

D: TRBD1
size: few
V: TRBV4-1
J: TRBJ1-3
length: 17
DNA: TGCGCCAGCAGCCTTGACGGACAGGCGAGCTCTGGAAACACCATATATTTT
CDR3: CASSLDGQASSGNTIYF

D: TRBD1
size: many
V: TRBV28
J: TRBJ1-5
length: 13
DNA: TGTGCCAGCAGAGGACAGGGGGATCAGCCCCAGCATTTT
CDR3: CASRGQGDQPQHF

D: NA
size: few
V: TRBV6-1
J: TRBJ1-4
length: 14
DNA: TGTGCCAGCAGTGGGGCAGGACCAAATGAAAAACTGTTTTTT
CDR3: CASSGAGPNEKLFF

D: NA
size: NA
V: TRBV7-3
J: TRBJ2-1
length: 13
DNA: TGCGCCAGCAGCCCCGCCGCAGCATATGAGCAGTTCTTC
CDR3: CASSPAAAYEQFF

D: NA
size: NA
V: TRBV5-1
J: TRBJ2-5
length: 14
DNA: TGCGCCAGCAGCTTGTTTGCAGGGGAAGAGACCCAGTACTTC
CDR3: CASSLFAGEETQYF

D: NA
size: many
V: TRBV5-1
J: TRBJ2-1
length: 11
DNA: TGCGCCAGCAGCTTCGGGAATGAGCAGTTCTTC
CDR3: CASSFGNEQFF

D: TRBD2
size: NA
V: TRBV2
J: TRBJ2-1
length: 17
DNA: TGTGCCAGCAGTGAAGGGACTAGCGGGGACTATTGGGATGAGCAGTTCTTC
CDR3: CASSEGTSGDYWDEQFF

D: NA
size: NA
V: TRBV28
J: TRBJ2-7
length: 15
DNA: TGTGCCAGCAGTCCCGTCCGGGACAACTTCTACGAGCAGTACTTC
CDR3: CASSPVRDNFYEQYF

D: NA
size: many
V: TRBV28
J: TRBJ1-2
length: 13
DNA: TGTGCCAGCAGAACCACAGGGCGTCATGGCTACACCTTC
CDR3: CASRTTGRHGYTF

D: NA
size: few
V: TRBV15
J: TRBJ2-5
length: 16
DNA: TGTGCCACCAGCAGAGATGCTACAGCCTTACAAGAGACCCAGTACTTC
CDR3: CATSRDATALQETQYF

D: TRBD1
size: NA
V: TRBV29-1
J: TRBJ2-7
length: 10
DNA: TGCAGCGTTTGGCAGGGGGAACAGTACTTC
CDR3: CSVWQGEQYF

D: NA
size: NA
V: TRBV18
J: TRBJ2-1
length: 13
DNA: TGTGCCAGCTCACTTCTCCAGGGGTATGAGCAGTTCTTC
CDR3: CASSLLQGYEQFF

D: NA
size: once
V: TRBV4-3
J: TRBJ2-2
length: 16
DNA: TGCGCCAGCAGCCAAGTCGGTCCCTGGAACACCGGGGAGCTGTTTTTT
CDR3: CASSQVGPWNTGELFF

D: NA
size: NA
V: TRBV6-5
J: TRBJ2-7
length: 15
DNA: TGTGCCAGCAGTTACCCAGGGGGGAGGGACTACGAGCAGTACTTC
CDR3: CASSYPGGRDYEQYF

D: TRBD2
size: NA
V: TRBV27
J: TRBJ2-3
length: 20
DNA: TGTGCCAGCAGTACCCGAGACCCCGGACTAGTGAAATATAGCACAGATACGCAGTATTTT
CDR3: CASSTRDPGLVKYSTDTQYF

D: TRBD1
size: many
V: TRBV5-1
J: TRBJ2-7
length: 13
DNA: TGCGCCAGCAACCGGGACAGAGGTGACGAGCAGTACTTC
CDR3: CASNRDRGDEQYF

D: NA
size: NA
V: TRBV4-2
J: TRBJ2-2
length: 17
DNA: TGTGCCAGCAGCCTACTTAGCGGAAAACTCCACACCGGGGAGCTGTTTTTT
CDR3: CASSLLSGKLHTGELFF